This TCR beta chain emerged from a study of blood T cell repertoires in COVID-19. Study-level information: Sources were T cells, B-cell-depleted T cells, or PBMCs; the material itself was cDNA or gDNA.

This clone was seen more than once but under ten times. Profiled with immunoSEQ multiplex PCR; TCRdb holds only in-frame clones, not every one. The repertoire holds 65,000 or so clones, with 75% to 85% as singletons. The sample taken for sequencing was peripheral blood. The sequence was obtained from a man aged 80 or over with acute or convalescent COVID-19.

The DNA of the CDR3 is TGTGCCAGCAGACCCACAGGGGTTAGGACCGGGGAGCTGTTTTTT. Translating gives CASRPTGVRTGELFF. The rearrangement joins TRBV7-9 to TRBJ2-2; TRBD1 matches 7 bases. The trim removed 6 bases at V and 5 bases at J, leaving 9 bases unmatched. Germline CDR1 reads SEHNR; CDR2 reads FQNEAQ (reference sequence). The CDR3 runs to 15 residues.